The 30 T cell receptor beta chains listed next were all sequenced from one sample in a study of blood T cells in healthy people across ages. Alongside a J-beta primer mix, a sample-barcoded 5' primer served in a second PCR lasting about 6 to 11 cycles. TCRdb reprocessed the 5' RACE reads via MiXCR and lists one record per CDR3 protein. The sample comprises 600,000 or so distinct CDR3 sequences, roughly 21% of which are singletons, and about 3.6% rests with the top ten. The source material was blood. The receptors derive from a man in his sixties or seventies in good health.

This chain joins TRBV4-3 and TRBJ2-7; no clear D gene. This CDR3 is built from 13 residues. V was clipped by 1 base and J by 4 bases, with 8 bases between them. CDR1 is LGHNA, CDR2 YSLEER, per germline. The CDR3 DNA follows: TGCGCCAGCAGCCAAGTTATCAGTTACGAGCAGTACTTC. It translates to CASSQVISYEQYF.

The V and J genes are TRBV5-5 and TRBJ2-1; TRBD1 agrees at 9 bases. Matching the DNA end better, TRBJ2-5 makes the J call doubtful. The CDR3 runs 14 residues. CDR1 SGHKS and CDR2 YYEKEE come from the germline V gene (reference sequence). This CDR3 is CASTRTGVMKTQYF. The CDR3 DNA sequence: TGTGCCAGCACCCGGACAGGGGTGATGAAGACCCAGTACTTC.

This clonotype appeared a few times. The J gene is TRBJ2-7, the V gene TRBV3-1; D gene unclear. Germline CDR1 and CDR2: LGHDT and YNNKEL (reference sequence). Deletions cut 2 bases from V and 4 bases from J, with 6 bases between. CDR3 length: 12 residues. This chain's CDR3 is CASSQMEYEQYF. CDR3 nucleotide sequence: TGTGCCAGCAGCCAAATGGAGTACGAGCAGTACTTC.

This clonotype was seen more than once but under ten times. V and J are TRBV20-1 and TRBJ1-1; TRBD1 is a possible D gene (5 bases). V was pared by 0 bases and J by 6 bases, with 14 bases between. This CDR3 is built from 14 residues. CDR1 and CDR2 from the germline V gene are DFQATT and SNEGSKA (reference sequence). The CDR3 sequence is CSARERGGEAEAFF. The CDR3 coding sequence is TGCAGTGCTAGAGAGCGGGGGGGAGAGGCTGAAGCTTTCTTT.

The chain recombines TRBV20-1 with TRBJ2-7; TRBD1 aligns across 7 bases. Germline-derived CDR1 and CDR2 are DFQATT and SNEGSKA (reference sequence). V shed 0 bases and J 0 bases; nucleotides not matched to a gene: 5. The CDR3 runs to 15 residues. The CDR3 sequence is CSARDQDRASYEQYF. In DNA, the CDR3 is TGCAGTGCTAGAGATCAAGACAGGGCCTCCTACGAGCAGTACTTC.

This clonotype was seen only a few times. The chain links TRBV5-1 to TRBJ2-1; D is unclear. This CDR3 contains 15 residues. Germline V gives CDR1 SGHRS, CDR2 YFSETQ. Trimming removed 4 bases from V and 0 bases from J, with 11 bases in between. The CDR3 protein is CASSPKASSYNEQFF. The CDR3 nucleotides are TGCGCCAGCAGCCCGAAGGCTTCCTCCTACAATGAGCAGTTCTTC. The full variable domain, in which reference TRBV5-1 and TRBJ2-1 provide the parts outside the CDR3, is KAGVTQTPRYLIKTRGQQVTLSCSPISGHRSVSWYQQTPGQGLQFLFEYFSETQRNKGNFPGRFSGRQFSNSRSEMNVSTLELGDSALYLCASSPKASSYNEQFFGPGTRLTVL.

The CDR3 nucleotides are TGTGCCAGCAGTCCGACTAGCGGGAGCTTCGATACGCAGTATTTT. Its protein is CASSPTSGSFDTQYF. The chain joins TRBV12-3 or TRBV12-4 to TRBJ2-3, with 12 nucleotides matching TRBD2. Unmatched junction bases numbered 6, after V lost 5 bases and J lost 6 bases. The CDR3 is 15 residues long.

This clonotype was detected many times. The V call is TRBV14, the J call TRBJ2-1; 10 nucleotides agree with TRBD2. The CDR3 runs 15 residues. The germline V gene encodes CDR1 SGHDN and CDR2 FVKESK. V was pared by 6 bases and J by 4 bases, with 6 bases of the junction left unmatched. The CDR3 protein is CASSHLAGVYNEQFF. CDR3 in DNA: TGTGCCAGCAGTCACCTAGCGGGGGTTTACAATGAGCAGTTCTTC.

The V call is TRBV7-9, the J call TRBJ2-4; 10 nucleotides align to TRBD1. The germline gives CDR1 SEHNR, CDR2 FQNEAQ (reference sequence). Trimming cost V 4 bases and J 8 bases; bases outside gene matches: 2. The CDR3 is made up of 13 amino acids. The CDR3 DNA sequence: TGTGCCAGCAGCTGGGACAGGGGACACATTCAGTACTTC. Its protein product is CASSWDRGHIQYF.

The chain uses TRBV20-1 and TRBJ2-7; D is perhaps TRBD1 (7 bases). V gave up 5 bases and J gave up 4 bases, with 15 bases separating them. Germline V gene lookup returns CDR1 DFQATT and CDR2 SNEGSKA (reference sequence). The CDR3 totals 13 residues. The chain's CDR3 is CSAPGGLFYEQYF. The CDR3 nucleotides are TGCAGTGCTCCAGGGGGACTGTTTTACGAGCAGTACTTC.

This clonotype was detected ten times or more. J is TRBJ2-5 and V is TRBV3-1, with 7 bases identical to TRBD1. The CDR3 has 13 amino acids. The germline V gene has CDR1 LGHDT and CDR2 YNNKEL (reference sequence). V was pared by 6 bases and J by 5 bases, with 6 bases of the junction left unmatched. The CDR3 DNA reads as TGTGCCAGCAGTCCGACCAGGGGGGAGACCCAGTACTTC. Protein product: CASSPTRGETQYF.

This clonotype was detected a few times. CDR3 DNA: TGTGCCAGCTCACCACCGGCAGATGGCTACACCTTC. The encoded protein is CASSPPADGYTF. This chain links TRBV18 with TRBJ1-2, with D hard to call. Trimming took 0 bases from V and 6 from J, leaving 5 bases between them. This CDR3 contains 12 residues. Germline loops: CDR1 KGHSH, CDR2 LQKENI.

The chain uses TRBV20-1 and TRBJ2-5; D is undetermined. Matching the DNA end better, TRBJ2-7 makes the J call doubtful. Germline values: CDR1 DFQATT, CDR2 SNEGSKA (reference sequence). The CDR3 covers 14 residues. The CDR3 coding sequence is TGCAGTGCTAGACCGGTGGCGGTGACCTACGAGCAGTACTTC. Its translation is CSARPVAVTYEQYF.

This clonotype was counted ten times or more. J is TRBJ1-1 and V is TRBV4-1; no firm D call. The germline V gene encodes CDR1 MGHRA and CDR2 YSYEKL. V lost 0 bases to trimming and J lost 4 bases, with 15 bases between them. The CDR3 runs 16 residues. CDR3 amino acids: CASSQDPLPSSTEAFF. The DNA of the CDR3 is TGCGCCAGCAGCCAAGATCCCCTCCCTAGTAGCACTGAAGCTTTCTTT.

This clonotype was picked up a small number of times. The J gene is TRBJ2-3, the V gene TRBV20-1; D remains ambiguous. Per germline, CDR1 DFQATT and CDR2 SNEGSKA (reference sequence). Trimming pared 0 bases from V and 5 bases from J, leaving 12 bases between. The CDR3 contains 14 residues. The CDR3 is CSARDPALKDTQYF. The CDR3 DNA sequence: TGCAGTGCTAGAGACCCCGCACTAAAAGATACGCAGTATTTT.

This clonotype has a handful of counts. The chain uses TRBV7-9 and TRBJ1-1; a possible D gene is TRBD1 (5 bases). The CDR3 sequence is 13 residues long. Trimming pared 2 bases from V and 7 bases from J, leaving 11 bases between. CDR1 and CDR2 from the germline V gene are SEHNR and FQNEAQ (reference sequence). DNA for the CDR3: TGTGCCAGCAGCTTATCAGGGCCCAGTGAAGCTTTCTTT. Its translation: CASSLSGPSEAFF.

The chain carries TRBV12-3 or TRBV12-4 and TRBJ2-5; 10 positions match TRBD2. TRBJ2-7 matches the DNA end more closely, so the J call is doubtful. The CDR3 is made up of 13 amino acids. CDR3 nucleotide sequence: TGTGCCAGCAGGCAAGCGGGAGGGTACGAGCAGTACTTC. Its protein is CASRQAGGYEQYF.

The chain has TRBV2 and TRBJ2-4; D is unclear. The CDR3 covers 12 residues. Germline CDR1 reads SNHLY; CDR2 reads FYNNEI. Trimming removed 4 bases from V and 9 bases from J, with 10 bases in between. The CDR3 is CASSAVAGIQYF. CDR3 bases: TGTGCCAGCAGTGCGGTAGCCGGCATTCAGTACTTC.

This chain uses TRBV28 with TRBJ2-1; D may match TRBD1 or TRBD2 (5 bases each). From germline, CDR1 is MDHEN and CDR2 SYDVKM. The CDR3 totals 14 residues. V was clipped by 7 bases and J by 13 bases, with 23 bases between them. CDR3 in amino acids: CASISEGQGVRQFF. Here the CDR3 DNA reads TGTGCCAGCATCTCCGAAGGGCAGGGAGTTCGACAGTTCTTC.

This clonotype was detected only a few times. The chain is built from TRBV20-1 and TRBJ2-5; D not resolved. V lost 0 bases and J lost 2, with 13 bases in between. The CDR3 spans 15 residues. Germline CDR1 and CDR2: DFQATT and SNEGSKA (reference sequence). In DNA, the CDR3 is TGCAGTGCTAGAGATAGTCTGGCAGCGCAAGAGACCCAGTACTTC. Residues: CSARDSLAAQETQYF.

CDR3 sequence reads: CASSTGASPDTQYF. The DNA for the CDR3 is TGTGCCAGCAGCACCGGAGCTTCACCAGATACGCAGTATTTT. The rearrangement uses TRBV7-2 and TRBJ2-3; D unresolved. The CDR3 runs to 14 residues. V shed 5 bases and J shed 4 bases, with 13 bases lying between them. Germline assignment: CDR1 SGHTA and CDR2 FQGNSA. Using reference TRBV7-2 and TRBJ2-3 for the parts outside the CDR3, the full variable domain is GAGVSQSPSNKVTEKGKDVELRCDPISGHTALYWYRQSLGQGLEFLIYFQGNSAPDKSGLPSDRFSAERTGGSVSTLTIQRTQQEDSAVYLCASSTGASPDTQYFGPGTRLTVL.

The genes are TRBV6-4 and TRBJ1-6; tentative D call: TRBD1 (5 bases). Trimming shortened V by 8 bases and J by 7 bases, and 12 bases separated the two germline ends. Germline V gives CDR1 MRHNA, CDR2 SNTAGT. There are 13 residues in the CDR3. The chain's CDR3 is CASQDTENSPLHF. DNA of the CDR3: TGTGCCAGCCAGGACACGGAGAATTCACCCCTCCACTTT.

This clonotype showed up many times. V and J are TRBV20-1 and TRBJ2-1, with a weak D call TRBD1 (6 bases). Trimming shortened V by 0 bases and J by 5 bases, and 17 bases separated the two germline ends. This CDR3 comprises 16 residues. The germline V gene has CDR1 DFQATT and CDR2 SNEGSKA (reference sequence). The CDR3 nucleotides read TGCAGTGCTAGAGATAGTAAGGGACATGGTAACAATGAGCAGTTCTTC. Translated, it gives CSARDSKGHGNNEQFF.

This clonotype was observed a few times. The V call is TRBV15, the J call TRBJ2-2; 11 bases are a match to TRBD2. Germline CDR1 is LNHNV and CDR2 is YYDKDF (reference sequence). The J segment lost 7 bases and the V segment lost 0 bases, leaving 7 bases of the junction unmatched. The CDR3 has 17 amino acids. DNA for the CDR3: TGTGCCACCAGCAGAGATACTAGCGGGAGCTATGGCGGGGAGCTGTTTTTT. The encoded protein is CATSRDTSGSYGGELFF.

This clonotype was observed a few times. CDR3 nucleotide sequence: TGCAGTGCTTCGGGGGACACTGAAGCTTTCTTT. Translated, it gives CSASGDTEAFF. The V call is TRBV20-1, the J call TRBJ1-1, with D perhaps matching TRBD1 (5 bases). The CDR3 extends over 11 amino acids. Germline lookup yields CDR1 DFQATT and CDR2 SNEGSKA (reference sequence). Trimming cost V 5 bases and J 3 bases, with 7 bases left between them.

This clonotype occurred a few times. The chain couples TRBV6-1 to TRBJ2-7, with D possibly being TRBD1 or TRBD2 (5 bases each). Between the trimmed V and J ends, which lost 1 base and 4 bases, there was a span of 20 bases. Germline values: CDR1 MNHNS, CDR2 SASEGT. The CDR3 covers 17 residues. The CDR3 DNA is TGTGCCAGCAGTGAAGGGGCGGGCATGCAGGGAATGTACGAGCAGTACTTC. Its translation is CASSEGAGMQGMYEQYF.

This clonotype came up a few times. The CDR3 loop is CASSGMGGANTGELFF. CDR3 DNA: TGTGCCAGCAGTGGGATGGGCGGAGCGAACACCGGGGAGCTGTTTTTT. V usage is TRBV2 and J usage is TRBJ2-2, with D unclear. Deletions cut 4 bases from V and 0 bases from J, with 12 bases between. Germline V gene sequence: CDR1 SNHLY, CDR2 FYNNEI. CDR3 length equals 16 residues. Using reference TRBV2 and TRBJ2-2 for the parts outside the CDR3, the full variable domain is EPEVTQTPSHQVTQMGQEVILRCVPISNHLYFYWYRQILGQKVEFLVSFYNNEISEKSEIFDDQFSVERPDGSNFTLKIRSTKLEDSAMYFCASSGMGGANTGELFFGEGSRLTVL.

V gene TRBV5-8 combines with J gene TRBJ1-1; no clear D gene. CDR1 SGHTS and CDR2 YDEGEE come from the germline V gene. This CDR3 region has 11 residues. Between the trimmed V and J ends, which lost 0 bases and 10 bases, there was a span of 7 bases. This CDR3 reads CASSLEVVAFF. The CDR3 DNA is TGTGCCAGCAGCTTGGAGGTAGTAGCTTTCTTT.

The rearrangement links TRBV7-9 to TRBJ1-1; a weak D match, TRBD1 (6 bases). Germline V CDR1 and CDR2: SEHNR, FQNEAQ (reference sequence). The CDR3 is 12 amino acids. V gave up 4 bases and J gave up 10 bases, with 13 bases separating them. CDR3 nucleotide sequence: TGTGCCAGCAGCTCCGGGACACTCTTAGCTTTCTTT. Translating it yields CASSSGTLLAFF.

CDR3 sequence (DNA): TGTGCCAGCAGACGGGACAGGGGGCCGCACACTGAAGCTTTCTTT. The encoded protein is CASRRDRGPHTEAFF. This chain joins TRBV3-1 and TRBJ1-1; 12 bases are shared with TRBD1. With 6 bases clipped from V and 3 bases from J, the junction kept 5 bases outside the gene matches. CDR3 length: 15 residues. CDR1 and CDR2 (germline): LGHDT, YNNKEL (reference sequence).